This TCR beta chain was captured in a study of shared clonotypes between healthy human individuals. Study findings and constraints: As a rule, naive subsets had a larger estimated richness than memory subsets. Clonotypes that were shared across four donors made up 4% to 6% of naive CD4 clonotypes.

The CDR3 is made up of 14 amino acids. Trimming removed 2 bases from V and 7 bases from J, with 12 bases in between. CDR1 and CDR2 (germline): MDHEN, SYDVKM. Regarding this clone: Its antigen is currently unknown. Other DNA variants within this sample encode the same CDR3.

The assay was immunoSEQ multiplex PCR, and TCRdb's table has in-frame clones only and misses some. The table lists more than 1.2 million clones, approximately 98.5% of them singletons, with 0.3% to 0.45% in the top ten. Memory CD4+ cells were the fraction left after CD45RA+ naive selection. The sample consisted of naive CD4+ T cells sorted from blood. Subset noted: CD45RA+ positively selected. V usage is TRBV28 and J usage is TRBJ1-5, with D perhaps TRBD1 (5 bases). The origin of this receptor is a man in his thirties or forties in good health. For the CDR3, the DNA is TGTGCCAGCAGTTTAAGGGGCCCAAACCAGCCCCAGCATTTT. Translating gives CASSLRGPNQPQHF.